This T cell receptor (beta chain) was sequenced during a study of shared clonotypes between healthy human individuals. Overall study findings and caveats: Sequencing depth was predicted to influence how clonotypes are shared among donors.

Germline V gene lookup returns CDR1 SNHLY and CDR2 FYNNEI. V was shortened by 6 bases and J by 4 bases, with 4 bases between the two germline ends. This CDR3 is built from 10 residues. Regarding this clone: Its antigen remains unidentified. Other DNA sequences in this sample translate to the same CDR3.

Sequencing was performed on unsorted PBMC DNA using ten immunoSEQ deep assay plates. Clones were read by immunoSEQ multiplex PCR, and TCRdb kept only the in-frame ones, dropping some. The sample shows some 530,000 clones, 60% to 80% of them seen only once. The sequencing sample was made of PBMCs. The TCR sequence derives from a woman aged 40 to 50 in good health. Some clones in this sample may be carry-over from other donors' samples. This sequence joins TRBV2 and TRBJ2-7; no definite D call. The CDR3 coding sequence is TGTGCCAGCAGCAGTTACGAGCAGTACTTC. Translated: CASSSYEQYF.